The 6 T cell receptor beta chains in this list originate from one sample, sequenced in a study of vaccination effects on CD4 cells after COVID-19. Antigen-specific CD4+ T cell clonotypes were called by their expansion after viral peptide-pool culture in ViraFEST. The authors isolated CD4+ T cells after around nine days of culture. It was two doses of either the BNT162b2 or mRNA-1273 vaccine that participants received. For these receptors, no antigen is known. Clones were read by immunoSEQ multiplex PCR, and TCRdb kept only the in-frame ones, dropping some. The sample yields around 33,000 clones, around 82% seen once. The sequencing used CD4+ T cells from PBMCs cultured with HCoV-NL63 spike peptides, collected after COVID-19 vaccination. The receptors derive from a human donor who received a COVID-19 vaccine. Some clones in this sample may be carry-over from other donors' samples.

The chain employs TRBV2 and TRBJ2-2; tentative D call: TRBD1 (5 bases). The CDR3 runs 13 residues. Germline V CDR1 and CDR2: SNHLY, FYNNEI. V was pared by 6 bases and J by 1 base, with 6 bases between. The CDR3 spells CASSRENTGELFF. The DNA for the CDR3 is TGTGCCAGCAGCAGGGAGAACACCGGGGAGCTGTTTTTT.

V and J are TRBV7-9 and TRBJ1-6; D gene ambiguous. The CDR3 loop spans 14 amino acids. In germline, CDR1 is SEHNR, CDR2 FQNEAQ (reference sequence). V was pared by 3 bases and J by 5 bases, with 8 bases between. The chain's CDR3 is CASSLIYHNSPLHF. CDR3 nucleotide sequence: TGTGCCAGCAGCTTGATTTATCATAATTCACCCCTCCACTTT.

This chain uses TRBV12-5 with TRBJ1-4; unclear D gene. Trimming removed 5 bases at V and 4 bases at J, with 17 bases between. The V gene's germline CDR1 is LGHNT and CDR2 FRNRAP. CDR3 length equals 16 residues. CDR3 coding DNA: TGTGCTAGTGGTCCTCGCCCGGACCAATTTAATGAAAAACTGTTTTTT. Protein sequence: CASGPRPDQFNEKLFF. Based on the CDR3 plus reference TRBV12-5 and TRBJ1-4, the full variable domain is DARVTQTPRHKVTEMGQEVTMRCQPILGHNTVFWYRQTMMQGLELLAYFRNRAPLDDSGMPKDRFSAEMPDATLATLKIQPSEPRDSAVYFCASGPRPDQFNEKLFFGSGTQLSVL.

This clone was seen only a few times. The chain employs TRBV4-2 and TRBJ1-1; tentatively, D is TRBD1 (6 bases). Trimming removed 0 bases from V and 0 bases from J, with 20 bases in between. The CDR3 totals 19 residues. From germline, CDR1 is LGHNA and CDR2 YNFKEQ. Written as DNA, the CDR3 is TGTGCCAGCAGCCAAGATCCCGGGGCGGGGGGCTCCATGAACACTGAAGCTTTCTTT. Protein product: CASSQDPGAGGSMNTEAFF.

This clone was seen just once. Other DNA sequences in this sample translate to the same CDR3. V usage is TRBV29-1 and J usage is TRBJ1-1; possibly TRBD1 for D (6 bases). Deletions cut 4 bases from V and 0 bases from J, with 9 bases between. Germline CDR1 SQVTM, CDR2 ANQGSEA. This CDR3 spans 13 amino acids. The CDR3 is CSVVRDMNTEAFF. The CDR3 bases are TGCAGCGTTGTCAGGGACATGAACACTGAAGCTTTCTTT.

This clone was counted a single time. V gene TRBV5-6 combines with J gene TRBJ2-5, with a possible D match to TRBD1 (5 bases). CDR3 length: 13 amino acids. Germline lookup yields CDR1 SGHDT and CDR2 YYEEEE. With 0 bases removed from V and 3 bases from J, the gap between germline ends came to 6 bases. The CDR3 is CASSLGQKETQYF. The CDR3 DNA reads TGTGCCAGCAGCTTGGGACAGAAAGAGACCCAGTACTTC. The full variable domain, in which reference TRBV5-6 and TRBJ2-5 provide the parts outside the CDR3, is DAGVTQSPTHLIKTRGQQVTLRCSPKSGHDTVSWYQQALGQGPQFIFQYYEEEERQRGNFPDRFSGHQFPNYSSELNVNALLLGDSALYLCASSLGQKETQYFGPGTRLLVL.